The 4 T cell receptor beta chains below come from one sample, sequenced in a study of blood T cell repertoires in COVID-19. Produced via immunoSEQ multiplex PCR; TCRdb's table is partial and in-frame only. Among 250,000 to 350,000 clones listed, over 75% were seen once. Source material: peripheral blood. The receptors here all came from a human donor with COVID-19, enrolled during active disease. The donor label of this sample is uncertain.

This clone was seen a handful of times. The gene calls are TRBV28 and TRBJ1-2, with a tentative D call TRBD1 (6 bases). Germline assignment: CDR1 MDHEN and CDR2 SYDVKM. This CDR3 is 16 amino acids long. V was trimmed by 6 bases and J by 3 bases, leaving 20 bases between them. CDR3 coding DNA: TGTGCCAGCAGCCCCTTTGGCAGGGGCGCTTACTATGGCTACACCTTC. It is translated as CASSPFGRGAYYGYTF.

V and J are TRBV5-1 and TRBJ1-6; the D gene is possibly TRBD1 (5 bases). V gave up 0 bases and J gave up 8 bases, with 6 bases separating them. CDR1 is SGHRS and CDR2 is YFSETQ in the germline V gene. The CDR3 contains 13 residues. DNA of the CDR3: TGCGCCAGCAGCTTGGAACAGGATTCACCCCTCCACTTT. Translating it yields CASSLEQDSPLHF. The complete variable domain, with remaining parts taken from reference TRBV5-1 and TRBJ1-6, reads KAGVTQTPRYLIKTRGQQVTLSCSPISGHRSVSWYQQTPGQGLQFLFEYFSETQRNKGNFPGRFSGRQFSNSRSEMNVSTLELGDSALYLCASSLEQDSPLHFGNGTRLTVT.

The CDR3 here is CASSLSYGRMYYNEQFF. DNA for the CDR3: TGTGCCAGCAGCTTATCATACGGGAGGATGTACTACAATGAGCAGTTCTTC. The V call is TRBV7-9, the J call TRBJ2-1; 7 bases are shared with TRBD2. CDR1 and CDR2 (germline): SEHNR, FQNEAQ (reference sequence). The ends lost 2 bases at V and 3 bases at J; junction bases unmatched: 10. This CDR3 spans 17 amino acids.

This chain joins TRBV6-1 and TRBJ1-2; weak D call: TRBD1 (5 bases). V was pared by 0 bases and J by 4 bases, with 15 bases between. This CDR3 contains 16 residues. The germline V gene has CDR1 MNHNS and CDR2 SASEGT. The CDR3 sequence: CASSEAGQATLYGYTF. Written as DNA, the CDR3 is TGTGCCAGCAGTGAAGCGGGGCAGGCTACCCTCTATGGCTACACCTTC.